Each of the 26 T cell receptor beta chains below was sequenced from the same sample in a study of blood T cell repertoires in COVID-19. The data were produced by immunoSEQ multiplex PCR, yet TCRdb's version contains in-frame clones alone and is incomplete. The table lists 35,000 to 45,000 clones, roughly nine tenths of them singletons. Sequencing input: peripheral blood. Receptors originate from a man aged 45-65 years with active COVID-19.

The V and J genes are TRBV28 and TRBJ1-1; no clear D gene. Germline V gene lookup returns CDR1 MDHEN and CDR2 SYDVKM. V lost 5 bases and J 1 base, leaving 8 bases between the germline ends. The CDR3 sequence is 13 residues long. CDR3 in DNA: TGTGCCAGCAGTGCGCGGGGGAACACTGAAGCTTTCTTT. It specifies CASSARGNTEAFF.

This chain connects TRBV11-3 to TRBJ2-3, with 13 bases matching TRBD2. Trimming cost V 5 bases and J 5 bases; bases outside gene matches: 7. The CDR3 consists of 16 residues. Germline CDR1 SGHNT, CDR2 YENEEA. The CDR3 reads CASSLGTSGIGDTQYF. The CDR3 bases are TGTGCCAGCAGCCTAGGGACTAGCGGGATTGGAGATACGCAGTATTTT.

CDR3 DNA sequence: TGTGCCAGCAGCTTAGCGCCTTACAGGGATGGCTACACCTTC. Translation gives CASSLAPYRDGYTF. This chain uses TRBV7-9 with TRBJ1-2; a possible D gene is TRBD1 (6 bases). The CDR3 is made up of 14 amino acids. Germline V gives CDR1 SEHNR, CDR2 FQNEAQ (reference sequence). Trimming removed 0 bases from V and 6 bases from J, with 11 bases in between.

This clone occurred once. V is TRBV6-5 and J is TRBJ1-1; a possible D gene is TRBD1 (5 bases). V shed 6 bases and J shed 4 bases, with 9 bases lying between them. Germline V CDR1 and CDR2: MNHEY, SVGAGI. The CDR3 loop spans 12 amino acids. The CDR3 loop reads CASRKGRTEAFF. For the CDR3, the DNA is TGTGCCAGCAGAAAGGGGCGCACTGAAGCTTTCTTT.

The chain joins TRBV28 to TRBJ2-1; 7 bases match TRBD2. Germline V gene sequence: CDR1 MDHEN, CDR2 SYDVKM. Trimming removed 7 bases from V and 6 bases from J; junction bases left unmatched: 15. The CDR3 has 16 amino acids. CDR3 DNA: TGTGCCAGCACCCCGGGTTGGCGGGAGTACGGCAATGAGCAGTTCTTC. Encoded protein: CASTPGWREYGNEQFF.

The chain joins TRBV6-5 to TRBJ1-2, with D perhaps matching TRBD1 (5 bases). Germline CDR1 reads MNHEY; CDR2 reads SVGAGI. This CDR3 is 12 amino acids long. Trimming stripped 8 bases from V and 8 bases from J, with 15 bases between. The CDR3 loop is CASGRGVSGYTF. In nucleotides, the CDR3 is TGTGCCAGCGGGCGGGGGGTGAGCGGCTACACCTTC.

J is TRBJ1-4 and V is TRBV28; the D is unclear. Trimming took 6 bases from V and 3 from J, leaving 14 bases between them. The CDR3 runs to 15 residues. Germline assignment: CDR1 MDHEN and CDR2 SYDVKM. CDR3 sequence (DNA): TGTGCCAGCAGACCAACCGGGAGGGCTAATGAAAAACTGTTTTTT. Amino acids: CASRPTGRANEKLFF.

The CDR3 nucleotides read TGTGCCAGCAGTTCACTAGCAGGCGAGCAGTACTTC. It specifies CASSSLAGEQYF. The chain recombines TRBV6-1 with TRBJ2-7; D perhaps matches TRBD2 (6 bases). Germline V CDR1 and CDR2: MNHNS, SASEGT. Trimming removed 5 bases from V and 6 bases from J, with 11 bases in between. CDR3 length: 12 amino acids.

This rearrangement joins TRBV6-6 to TRBJ2-3; TRBD2 aligns across 8 bases. This CDR3 has 18 amino acids. Germline CDR1 MNHNY, CDR2 SVGAGI (reference sequence). Trimming removed 5 bases from V and 0 bases from J; junction bases left unmatched: 13. The CDR3 is CASSLRKSGGGSTDTQYF. The CDR3 DNA reads TGTGCCAGCAGTCTGAGGAAGAGCGGGGGAGGGAGCACAGATACGCAGTATTTT.

The chain uses TRBV19 and TRBJ1-4; 10 bases align to TRBD1. The CDR3 sequence is 17 residues long. Per germline, CDR1 LNHDA and CDR2 SQIVND (reference sequence). J lost 1 base, V lost 7 bases, and 9 bases had no gene match. The CDR3 loop is CASTRTGGWGTNEKLFF. In DNA form, the CDR3 reads TGTGCCAGTACCCGGACAGGGGGTTGGGGAACTAATGAAAAACTGTTTTTT.

The chain carries TRBV6-4 and TRBJ2-1, with 11 bases identical to TRBD2. Germline V CDR1 and CDR2: MRHNA, SNTAGT. J lost 6 bases, V lost 0 bases, and 1 base had no gene match. The CDR3 length is 15 residues. CDR3 protein: CASSDSLAGGNEQFF. CDR3 bases: TGTGCCAGCAGTGACTCCCTAGCGGGAGGCAATGAGCAGTTCTTC.

This clone appeared a single time. The genes are TRBV19 and TRBJ2-3, with TRBD2 matching over 12 bases. The germline CDR1 and CDR2 sequences are LNHDA and SQIVND (reference sequence). This CDR3 has 16 amino acids. After removal of 10 bases from V and 6 bases from J, the junction contained 14 bases not matched to a gene. The CDR3 reads CATKSLAGGPRDTQYF. The CDR3, as DNA: TGTGCCACCAAGTCCCTAGCGGGAGGGCCCCGGGATACGCAGTATTTT.

This chain joins TRBV28 and TRBJ1-5; D remains unclear. CDR3 size: 14 residues. CDR1 MDHEN and CDR2 SYDVKM come from the germline V gene. The V gene lost 7 bases and the J gene lost 1 base, with 11 bases spanning the gap. The CDR3 here is CASIQTGSNQPQHF. CDR3 coding DNA: TGTGCCAGCATTCAGACCGGGAGCAATCAGCCCCAGCATTTT.

The V and J genes are TRBV6-6 and TRBJ2-3, with TRBD1 matching 10 bases. Germline assignment: CDR1 MNHNY and CDR2 SVGAGI (reference sequence). The length of the CDR3 is 15 residues. Losses at the gene ends were 7 bases for V and 4 bases for J; bases not matched to a gene: 8. The CDR3 DNA reads TGTGCCAGCAACCCGGGACAGGGGAGGGCAGATACGCAGTATTTT. The encoded protein is CASNPGQGRADTQYF.

This chain joins TRBV2 and TRBJ2-5, with a weak D call TRBD2 (5 bases). The V end lost 6 bases, the J end lost 5 bases, and 10 bases lay between the germline ends. The germline V gene encodes CDR1 SNHLY and CDR2 FYNNEI. The length of the CDR3 is 12 residues. This chain's CDR3 is CASSGNSETQYF. The CDR3 coding sequence is TGTGCCAGCAGCGGGAATTCTGAGACCCAGTACTTC.

In DNA, the CDR3 is TGCGCCAGCAGCTCGGGGTACGAGCAGTACTTC. Translating gives CASSSGYEQYF. The J gene is TRBJ2-7, the V gene TRBV10-1, with a possible D match to TRBD2 (5 bases). Trimming took 6 bases from V and 4 from J, leaving 7 bases between them. The CDR3 consists of 11 residues. Germline values: CDR1 WNHNN, CDR2 SYGVQD (reference sequence).

This rearrangement joins TRBV29-1 to TRBJ2-3, with D perhaps TRBD1 (6 bases). Germline CDR1 reads SQVTM; CDR2 reads ANQGSEA. This CDR3 spans 13 amino acids. Trimming left V 6 bases short and J 4 bases short, with 14 bases between. CDR3 residues: CSVRQAGADTQYF. DNA for the CDR3: TGCAGCGTCCGACAGGCGGGCGCAGATACGCAGTATTTT.

V usage is TRBV6-2 or TRBV6-3 and J usage is TRBJ1-5; tentatively, D is TRBD1 (6 bases). The CDR3 is 16 amino acids. CDR1 and CDR2 from the germline V gene are MNHEY and SVGEGT. Trimming stripped 6 bases from V and 1 base from J, with 16 bases between. The CDR3 region is CASSLHRDMSNQPQHF. In DNA form, the CDR3 reads TGTGCCAGCAGCCTTCACAGGGATATGAGCAATCAGCCCCAGCATTTT.

This chain uses TRBV9 with TRBJ2-3, with TRBD2 identical over 13 bases. This CDR3 spans 17 amino acids. Germline V CDR1 and CDR2: SGDLS, YYNGEE. V dropped 3 bases and J dropped 0; count of bases not matched to a gene: 4. CDR3 nucleotide sequence: TGTGCCAGCAGCGCCACTAGCGGGAGGGGAAGCACAGATACGCAGTATTTT. Protein product: CASSATSGRGSTDTQYF.

This chain connects TRBV18 to TRBJ1-1; TRBD1 matches at 9 bases. V dropped 6 bases and J dropped 4; count of bases not matched to a gene: 15. CDR1 and CDR2 from the germline V gene are KGHSH and LQKENI. CDR3 length: 17 residues. This CDR3 is CASSPSNVAGQGTEAFF. In nucleotides, the CDR3 is TGTGCCAGCTCGCCGAGTAACGTAGCGGGACAGGGCACTGAAGCTTTCTTT.

The rearrangement uses TRBV2 and TRBJ2-3, with D perhaps matching TRBD1 (6 bases). Between the trimmed V and J ends, which lost 5 bases and 0 bases, there was a span of 12 bases. The CDR3 has 15 amino acids. Germline CDR1 and CDR2: SNHLY and FYNNEI. The CDR3 loop is CASSLEGGSTDTQYF. The CDR3 nucleotides read TGTGCCAGCAGTTTGGAAGGGGGTAGCACAGATACGCAGTATTTT.

The rearrangement joins TRBV5-1 to TRBJ2-7; TRBD1 might be the D (5 bases). This CDR3 contains 17 residues. V shed 4 bases and J shed 2 bases, with 22 bases lying between them. Germline CDR1 reads SGHRS; CDR2 reads YFSETQ. The CDR3 reads CASSPSAGNAEPYEQYF. The CDR3 DNA is TGCGCCAGCAGCCCATCGGCAGGGAATGCGGAACCCTACGAGCAGTACTTC.

The chain's CDR3 is CASSLEGQGRTEAFF. In nucleotides, the CDR3 is TGCGCCAGCAGCTTGGAAGGACAGGGGCGGACTGAAGCTTTCTTT. The gene calls are TRBV5-1 and TRBJ1-1, with 9 bases that match TRBD1. V lost 0 bases to trimming and J lost 5 bases; unmatched junction nucleotides: 5. The CDR3 has 15 residues. Germline V gives CDR1 SGHRS, CDR2 YFSETQ. The complete variable domain, with remaining parts taken from reference TRBV5-1 and TRBJ1-1, reads KAGVTQTPRYLIKTRGQQVTLSCSPISGHRSVSWYQQTPGQGLQFLFEYFSETQRNKGNFPGRFSGRQFSNSRSEMNVSTLELGDSALYLCASSLEGQGRTEAFFGQGTRLTVV.

V usage is TRBV15 and J usage is TRBJ2-3, with 9 bases that match TRBD1. Germline V lookup: CDR1 LNHNV, CDR2 YYDKDF (reference sequence). V shed 0 bases and J 3 bases; nucleotides not matched to a gene: 4. CDR3 size: 16 residues. The CDR3 loop reads CATSRDKGQGTDTQYF. The CDR3 DNA reads TGTGCCACCAGCAGAGATAAGGGACAGGGAACAGATACGCAGTATTTT.

The chain employs TRBV28 and TRBJ1-2; D unresolved. V was clipped by 8 bases and J by 8 bases, with 9 bases between them. Per the germline V gene, CDR1 is MDHEN and CDR2 is SYDVKM. The CDR3 spans 10 residues. The CDR3 region has the DNA TGTGCCAGCGGCCGGGAGGGCTACACCTTC. As protein: CASGREGYTF.

This chain joins TRBV19 and TRBJ2-1, with TRBD2 identical over 11 bases. This CDR3 comprises 17 residues. The germline gives CDR1 LNHDA, CDR2 SQIVND (reference sequence). V dropped 3 bases and J dropped 4; count of bases not matched to a gene: 8. The CDR3 protein is CASSILLTSGTYNEQFF. DNA of the CDR3: TGTGCCAGTAGTATTCTTTTGACTAGCGGGACGTACAATGAGCAGTTCTTC. Based on the CDR3 plus reference TRBV19 and TRBJ2-1, the full variable domain is DGGITQSPKYLFRKEGQNVTLSCEQNLNHDAMYWYRQDPGQGLRLIYYSQIVNDFQKGDIAEGYSVSREKKESFPLTVTSAQKNPTAFYLCASSILLTSGTYNEQFFGPGTRLTVL.